Following are 3 T cell receptor beta chains from one sample sequenced in a study of blood T cell repertoires in COVID-19. The assay was immunoSEQ multiplex PCR, and TCRdb's table has in-frame clones only and misses some. The repertoire includes approximately 180,000 clones, more than 75% of them detected once, and roughly 17% sits in the top ten. What was sequenced was PBMCs or T cells enriched from blood (not recorded which). The source of these receptors is a woman between 45 and 60 years old who had recovered from COVID-19.

The chain uses TRBV11-2 and TRBJ2-5; 8 bases are shared with TRBD2. Germline CDR1 and CDR2: SGHAT and FQNNGV. With 3 bases clipped from V and 2 bases from J, the junction kept 8 bases outside the gene matches. The CDR3 has 16 amino acids. The CDR3 DNA reads as TGTGCCAGCAGCTTCCGAGCGGGAGTAAATCAAGAGACCCAGTACTTC. It specifies CASSFRAGVNQETQYF.

The rearrangement joins TRBV12-3 or TRBV12-4 to TRBJ1-2; D is perhaps TRBD1 (5 bases). V was cut by 3 bases and J by 8 bases, with 10 bases left in between. The CDR3 covers 12 residues. CDR3 DNA: TGTGCCAGCAGTTTTTGGCAGGGAGGCTACACCTTC. Translation gives CASSFWQGGYTF.

The rearrangement uses TRBV7-3 and TRBJ2-6; the D is unclear. Germline assignment: CDR1 SGHTA and CDR2 FQGTGA. The CDR3 length is 13 residues. Trimming pared 5 bases from V and 4 bases from J, leaving 6 bases between. CDR3 nucleotides: TGTGCCAGCAGCCTATTGGGGGCCAACGTCCTGACTTTC. It yields the protein CASSLLGANVLTF.